Below are 10 T cell receptor beta chains sequenced from a single sample in a study of blood T cell repertoires in COVID-19. The data were produced by immunoSEQ multiplex PCR, yet TCRdb's version contains in-frame clones alone and is incomplete. The sample holds 150,000 to 200,000 clones, roughly 86% seen once. The sequenced material came from peripheral blood. The origin of the receptors is an elderly woman in a cohort sampled during active or convalescent COVID-19.

This clone was observed a few times. This rearrangement joins TRBV4-1 to TRBJ2-1; 14 nucleotides line up with TRBD2. The CDR3 extends over 22 amino acids. CDR1 MGHRA and CDR2 YSYEKL come from the germline V gene. The V segment lost 1 base and the J segment 0 bases; nucleotides outside the gene matches: 14. The CDR3 sequence: CASSQGVPGLAGVWSSYNEQFF. In DNA form, the CDR3 reads TGCGCCAGCAGCCAAGGCGTTCCGGGACTAGCGGGAGTTTGGAGCTCCTACAATGAGCAGTTCTTC.

This clone was seen just once. The chain carries TRBV12-3 or TRBV12-4 and TRBJ1-2; a weak D match, TRBD1 (6 bases). Trimming removed 7 bases from V and 3 bases from J, with 12 bases in between. This CDR3 contains 13 residues. The CDR3 bases are TGTGCCAGCAAGGGGGAGGGGTACTATGGCTACACCTTC. Its protein is CASKGEGYYGYTF.

The chain has TRBV5-6 and TRBJ1-5; a weak D match, TRBD1 (6 bases). This CDR3 region has 16 residues. V lost 1 base and J lost 8, with 19 bases in between. CDR1 is SGHDT, CDR2 YYEEEE, per germline. This chain's CDR3 is CASSLYRGDRDKPQHF. The CDR3 DNA reads as TGTGCCAGCAGCTTGTATCGGGGGGACCGGGACAAGCCCCAGCATTTT.

The chain carries TRBV29-1 and TRBJ2-2; D not certain. Trimming removed 4 bases at V and 4 bases at J, with 7 bases between. The CDR3 is made up of 12 amino acids. CDR1 and CDR2 (germline): SQVTM, ANQGSEA. CDR3 loop: CSVANRTGELFF. The CDR3 DNA follows: TGCAGCGTTGCTAACCGCACCGGGGAGCTGTTTTTT.

A single count supports this clone. This chain links TRBV2 with TRBJ2-4, with D perhaps TRBD1 (7 bases). V was shortened by 6 bases and J by 0 bases, with 21 bases between the two germline ends. The CDR3 loop spans 18 amino acids. Per germline, CDR1 SNHLY and CDR2 FYNNEI. In DNA, the CDR3 is TGTGCCAGCAGGGGCGGGACAGACTTCCTCCTAGCCAAAAACATTCAGTACTTC. Encoded protein: CASRGGTDFLLAKNIQYF.

Comments on this clone: This same CDR3 is encoded by further DNA sequences in the sample. The chain links TRBV18 to TRBJ1-1; D is undetermined. Germline-derived CDR1 and CDR2 are KGHSH and LQKENI. The CDR3 loop spans 13 amino acids. Trimming cost V 6 bases and J 0 bases, with 8 bases left between them. CDR3 nucleotide sequence: TGTGCCAGCTCCCCGGACTTGAACACTGAAGCTTTCTTT. This encodes CASSPDLNTEAFF.

The J gene is TRBJ2-7, the V gene TRBV20-1; 9 bases align to TRBD1. V lost 6 bases and J lost 6; bases outside the gene matches: 3. The CDR3 spans 11 residues. The germline V gene encodes CDR1 DFQATT and CDR2 SNEGSKA (reference sequence). CDR3 loop: CSAGTGPEQYF. The CDR3, as DNA: TGCAGTGCGGGGACAGGGCCCGAGCAGTACTTC.

The chain carries TRBV20-1 and TRBJ1-1; D unresolved. CDR3 length equals 10 residues. V lost 6 bases and J 8 bases, leaving 10 bases between the germline ends. Germline CDR1 reads DFQATT; CDR2 reads SNEGSKA (reference sequence). The CDR3 DNA is TGCAGTGCCCATGGCGGGGAAGCTTTCTTT. Translating it yields CSAHGGEAFF.

This clone was observed a few times. The chain employs TRBV5-6 and TRBJ2-6; TRBD1 matches 11 bases. Looked up from germline, CDR1 is SGHDT and CDR2 is YYEEEE. This CDR3 comprises 19 residues. After removal of 6 bases from V and 2 bases from J, the junction contained 13 bases not matched to a gene. The CDR3 DNA follows: TGTGCCAGCACCTTATCAGTTCGGACAGGGGGCGCTGGGGCCAACGTCCTGACTTTC. It yields the protein CASTLSVRTGGAGANVLTF. The variable domain in full, completed from reference TRBV5-6 and TRBJ2-6, reads DAGVTQSPTHLIKTRGQQVTLRCSPKSGHDTVSWYQQALGQGPQFIFQYYEEEERQRGNFPDRFSGHQFPNYSSELNVNALLLGDSALYLCASTLSVRTGGAGANVLTFGAGSRLTVL.

The V and J genes are TRBV5-1 and TRBJ1-1; 8 nucleotides line up with TRBD1. The trim removed 4 bases at V and 4 bases at J, leaving 6 bases unmatched. From germline, CDR1 is SGHRS and CDR2 YFSETQ. This CDR3 is 14 amino acids long. DNA for the CDR3: TGCGCCAGCAGCCCTGGACAGGGTCCCACTGAAGCTTTCTTT. Translated, it gives CASSPGQGPTEAFF.